The 30 T cell receptor beta chains given below trace back to one sample, sequenced in a study of cytomegalovirus exposure and HLA in healthy donors. The PCR had 60 Vbeta and 13 Jbeta primers. Sequencing was performed with immunoSEQ multiplex PCR; in TCRdb, only in-frame clones are kept and a portion is missing. This table has 150,000 or so clones, 80% appearing once. Sequences were obtained from PBMCs. These receptors all stem from a woman aged 45-65 years in good health and CMV-seropositive.

The chain is built from TRBV7-9 and TRBJ2-1; D is perhaps TRBD1 (5 bases). Per the germline V gene, CDR1 is SEHNR and CDR2 is FQNEAQ (reference sequence). V was pared by 7 bases and J by 4 bases, with 14 bases between. The CDR3 extends over 14 amino acids. DNA for the CDR3: TGTGCCAGCAACCCCAACAGGAGATACAATGAGCAGTTCTTC. It specifies CASNPNRRYNEQFF.

This clone was detected a few times. The rearrangement joins TRBV12-5 to TRBJ1-5; 8 nucleotides line up with TRBD1. Trimming at V came to 0 bases and at J to 4 bases, leaving 5 bases not matched to a gene. CDR3 length: 16 amino acids. From germline, CDR1 is LGHNT and CDR2 FRNRAP. The DNA of the CDR3 is TGTGCTAGTGGTTTGGTTCTGGACAGGGTTAATCAGCCCCAGCATTTT. It encodes CASGLVLDRVNQPQHF.

V and J are TRBV15 and TRBJ1-1; D might be TRBD1 (5 bases). CDR3 length equals 17 residues. V lost 4 bases and J 1 base, leaving 19 bases between the germline ends. Looked up from germline, CDR1 is LNHNV and CDR2 is YYDKDF (reference sequence). The CDR3 loop reads CATSTPPDRTKNTEAFF. Here the CDR3 DNA reads TGTGCCACCAGCACACCACCTGACCGGACAAAGAACACTGAAGCTTTCTTT.

The chain uses TRBV5-1 and TRBJ2-7, with D hard to call. The CDR3 covers 13 residues. Germline values: CDR1 SGHRS, CDR2 YFSETQ. The V end was cut by 0 bases, the J end by 1 base, with 5 bases between. Written as DNA, the CDR3 is TGCGCCAGCAGCTTGGGCAGTTCCTACGAGCAGTACTTC. Amino acids: CASSLGSSYEQYF.

CDR3: CARQGSSNYGYTF. The CDR3 nucleotides read TGTGCCAGACAGGGATCTTCTAACTATGGCTACACCTTC. The J gene is TRBJ1-2, the V gene TRBV19, with D perhaps TRBD1 (6 bases). This CDR3 contains 13 residues. Between the trimmed V and J ends, which lost 9 bases and 0 bases, there was a span of 11 bases. Germline lookup yields CDR1 LNHDA and CDR2 SQIVND (reference sequence).

The chain combines TRBV5-1 with TRBJ1-3; D unclear. Germline V lookup: CDR1 SGHRS, CDR2 YFSETQ. The CDR3 length is 15 residues. Trimming stripped 4 bases from V and 0 bases from J, with 11 bases between. The CDR3 sequence is CASSQPEVSGNTIYF. For the CDR3, the DNA is TGCGCCAGCAGCCAGCCGGAGGTCTCTGGAAACACCATATATTTT.

As DNA, the CDR3 is TGCGCCAGCAGCTTGGAAGGGGGGGGTACTGAAGCTTTCTTT. It yields the protein CASSLEGGGTEAFF. The rearrangement uses TRBV5-1 and TRBJ1-1; D may be TRBD1 (6 bases). Germline V lookup: CDR1 SGHRS, CDR2 YFSETQ. Trimming removed 0 bases from V and 5 bases from J, with 11 bases in between. This CDR3 has 14 amino acids.

The genes are TRBV27 and TRBJ2-1; possible D gene TRBD2, 6 bases. This CDR3 contains 14 residues. Trimming left V 0 bases short and J 9 bases short, with 12 bases between. Germline V gene lookup returns CDR1 MNHEY and CDR2 SMNVEV (reference sequence). The CDR3 loop reads CASSLSTSTSEQFF. The CDR3 DNA reads TGTGCCAGCAGTTTATCGACTAGTACGAGTGAGCAGTTCTTC.

V gene TRBV6-1 combines with J gene TRBJ1-5; 8 bases are a match to TRBD1. Germline-derived CDR1 and CDR2 are MNHNS and SASEGT. This CDR3 region has 13 residues. V lost 5 bases to trimming and J lost 6 bases; unmatched junction nucleotides: 3. The CDR3 is CASSPDRAQPQHF. CDR3 nucleotides: TGTGCCAGCAGTCCGGACAGGGCTCAGCCCCAGCATTTT.

This clone occurred a few times. The rearrangement joins TRBV19 to TRBJ1-2; TRBD1 agrees at 8 bases. Germline V CDR1 and CDR2: LNHDA, SQIVND (reference sequence). With V trimmed by 3 bases and J by 0 bases, 3 bases remained unmatched. The CDR3 extends over 15 amino acids. The CDR3 sequence is CASSMRTGTNYGYTF. In DNA form, the CDR3 reads TGTGCCAGTAGTATGAGGACAGGGACTAACTATGGCTACACCTTC. The full variable domain, with the rest looked up from reference TRBV19 and TRBJ1-2, is DGGITQSPKYLFRKEGQNVTLSCEQNLNHDAMYWYRQDPGQGLRLIYYSQIVNDFQKGDIAEGYSVSREKKESFPLTVTSAQKNPTAFYLCASSMRTGTNYGYTFGSGTRLTVV.

This clone showed up just once. The V gene is TRBV7-2, the J gene TRBJ2-4, with D possibly matching TRBD1 (5 bases). Germline V gene sequence: CDR1 SGHTA, CDR2 FQGNSA. Trimming removed 1 base from V and 8 bases from J, with 15 bases in between. The CDR3 has 15 residues. The DNA for the CDR3 is TGTGCCAGCAGCTTAGGGGGTTTTCTAGGGGACATTCAGTACTTC. Protein product: CASSLGGFLGDIQYF.

This chain joins TRBV7-2 and TRBJ2-6; D remains ambiguous. V was pared by 3 bases and J by 0 bases, with 15 bases between. Germline V gene sequence: CDR1 SGHTA, CDR2 FQGNSA. This CDR3 region has 18 residues. This CDR3 is CASSFTGYLSSGANVLTF. CDR3 DNA: TGTGCCAGCAGCTTCACCGGGTACCTTAGCTCTGGGGCCAACGTCCTGACTTTC.

This clone was observed once. The V and J genes are TRBV28 and TRBJ2-2; possible D gene TRBD1, 5 bases. CDR3 size: 14 residues. From germline, CDR1 is MDHEN and CDR2 SYDVKM. Trimming left V 9 bases short and J 0 bases short, with 11 bases between. CDR3 in amino acids: CASLQATNTGELFF. DNA of the CDR3: TGTGCCAGTCTACAGGCAACGAACACCGGGGAGCTGTTTTTT. Looking up the rest from reference TRBV28 and TRBJ2-2 gives the full variable domain: DVKVTQSSRYLVKRTGEKVFLECVQDMDHENMFWYRQDPGLGLRLIYFSYDVKMKEKGDIPEGYSVSREKKERFSLILESASTNQTSMYLCASLQATNTGELFFGEGSRLTVL.

This rearrangement joins TRBV13 to TRBJ1-4, with TRBD1 matching 7 bases. The CDR3 has 16 residues. Germline V gene data show CDR1 as PRHDT and CDR2 as FYEKMQ (reference sequence). V trimming: 4 bases; J trimming: 7 bases; junction bases outside the gene matches: 12. This CDR3 reads CASSYRQGRGGEKLFF. The CDR3 DNA reads as TGTGCCAGCAGCTATCGACAGGGTCGGGGGGGTGAAAAACTGTTTTTT. Looking up the rest from reference TRBV13 and TRBJ1-4 gives the full variable domain: AAGVIQSPRHLIKEKRETATLKCYPIPRHDTVYWYQQGPGQDPQFLISFYEKMQSDKGSIPDRFSAQQFSDYHSELNMSSLELGDSALYFCASSYRQGRGGEKLFFGSGTQLSVL.

The rearrangement uses TRBV27 and TRBJ1-3; weak D call: TRBD1 (5 bases). Germline V CDR1 and CDR2: MNHEY, SMNVEV (reference sequence). This CDR3 comprises 14 residues. The V gene lost 4 bases and the J gene lost 4 bases, with 11 bases spanning the gap. Here the CDR3 reads CASSSFGGGNTIYF. CDR3 DNA sequence: TGTGCCAGCAGTTCGTTCGGGGGGGGAAACACCATATATTTT.

V is TRBV7-3 and J is TRBJ2-7, with 8 bases identical to TRBD2. The CDR3 totals 15 residues. Looked up from germline, CDR1 is SGHTA and CDR2 is FQGTGA. Losses at the gene ends were 5 bases for V and 2 bases for J; bases not matched to a gene: 8. CDR3: CASSPIGGDPYEQYF. In DNA, the CDR3 is TGTGCCAGCAGCCCTATCGGGGGGGACCCCTACGAGCAGTACTTC. Combining the CDR3 with reference TRBV7-3 and TRBJ2-7 gives the whole variable domain GAGVSQTPSNKVTEKGKYVELRCDPISGHTALYWYRQSLGQGPEFLIYFQGTGAADDSGLPNDRFFAVRPEGSVSTLKIQRTERGDSAVYLCASSPIGGDPYEQYFGPGTRLTVT.

V usage is TRBV10-3 and J usage is TRBJ2-7; TRBD2 aligns across 11 bases. V shed 5 bases and J 4 bases; nucleotides not matched to a gene: 1. CDR3 length: 13 amino acids. Germline V gene data show CDR1 as ENHRY and CDR2 as SYGVKD. DNA of the CDR3: TGTGCCATCAGTCGGACTAGCGGGTACGAGCAGTACTTC. Its protein product is CAISRTSGYEQYF.

About this clone: Within the sample, other DNA sequences also encode this same CDR3. The chain employs TRBV10-3 and TRBJ2-3, with 7 bases fitting TRBD1. The junction had 6 bases not matched to a gene; V was cut back by 4 bases and J by 2 bases. The CDR3 covers 15 residues. The germline V gene encodes CDR1 ENHRY and CDR2 SYGVKD. The CDR3: CAISVWTGPTDTQYF. CDR3 coding DNA: TGTGCCATCAGTGTCTGGACAGGACCCACAGATACGCAGTATTTT.

This rearrangement joins TRBV6-4 to TRBJ2-2; D is unclear. CDR3 length equals 13 residues. Trimming pared 2 bases from V and 6 bases from J, leaving 7 bases between. CDR1 MRHNA and CDR2 SNTAGT come from the germline V gene. The CDR3 protein is CASSDNVAGELFF. The DNA of the CDR3 is TGTGCCAGCAGTGACAATGTAGCCGGGGAGCTGTTTTTT.

V gene TRBV9 combines with J gene TRBJ2-7, with 9 bases matching TRBD1. The length of the CDR3 is 18 residues. V was clipped by 4 bases and J by 1 base; unmatched bases: 15. CDR1 and CDR2 from the germline V gene are SGDLS and YYNGEE. CDR3 residues: CASSPGYGGQGFSYEQYF. The CDR3 region has the DNA TGTGCCAGCAGCCCCGGGTACGGGGGACAGGGTTTTTCCTACGAGCAGTACTTC.

The rearrangement uses TRBV5-1 and TRBJ2-2; 10 bases match TRBD1. This CDR3 is 15 amino acids long. In germline, CDR1 is SGHRS, CDR2 YFSETQ. J lost 7 bases, V lost 5 bases, and 8 bases had no gene match. The CDR3 is CASRPDRGLSGELFF. CDR3 in DNA: TGCGCCAGCAGACCCGACAGGGGGCTTAGCGGGGAGCTGTTTTTT.

The chain couples TRBV10-3 to TRBJ1-2; 7 bases are a match to TRBD1. Germline CDR1 ENHRY, CDR2 SYGVKD. The CDR3 runs 15 residues. The V gene end was trimmed by 8 bases and the J gene end by 2 bases; junction bases not matched to a gene: 11. Written as DNA, the CDR3 is TGTGCCATCCAACCCGTTCTGACAGGGAACTATGGCTACACCTTC. As protein: CAIQPVLTGNYGYTF.

This clone was seen more than once but under ten times. The rearrangement joins TRBV11-2 to TRBJ2-1, with unresolved D. The CDR3 runs 14 residues. Germline CDR1 SGHAT, CDR2 FQNNGV. V was pared by 3 bases and J by 3 bases, with 9 bases between. The CDR3 nucleotides read TGTGCCAGCAGCTTGGAGACCATCTACAATGAGCAGTTCTTC. Its protein is CASSLETIYNEQFF.

The chain couples TRBV18 to TRBJ1-5; the D is unclear. The CDR3 is 15 amino acids. The germline V gene encodes CDR1 KGHSH and CDR2 LQKENI. V lost 6 bases and J 0 bases, leaving 12 bases between the germline ends. For the CDR3, the DNA is TGTGCCAGCTCCCCCAGCGGATATAGCAATCAGCCCCAGCATTTT. It is translated as CASSPSGYSNQPQHF.

The gene calls are TRBV27 and TRBJ2-1; D remains ambiguous. V lost 8 bases, J lost 7 bases, and 12 bases lay in between. The length of the CDR3 is 12 residues. CDR1 is MNHEY and CDR2 is SMNVEV in the germline V gene (reference sequence). The CDR3 region is CASHQTLNEQFF. CDR3 coding DNA: TGTGCCAGCCACCAAACTTTGAATGAGCAGTTCTTC.

This clone was observed a handful of times. The V gene is TRBV7-2, the J gene TRBJ1-2; 10 bases match TRBD1. Germline V gene sequence: CDR1 SGHTA, CDR2 FQGNSA. V lost 4 bases and J lost 7; bases outside the gene matches: 3. The CDR3 sequence is 13 residues long. CDR3 DNA: TGTGCCAGCAGCTCTGACAGGGGGCCTGGCTACACCTTC. This sequence encodes CASSSDRGPGYTF.

Of note for this clone: At one of its ends the junction is not consistent with the germline gene, which may arise from a read error. The V and J genes are TRBV20-1 and TRBJ1-2, with 8 bases lining up with TRBD1. The germline gives CDR1 DFQATT, CDR2 SNEGSKA (reference sequence). This CDR3 has 11 amino acids. The CDR3 DNA reads TGTGCCAGGGGGCGCGGGTATGGCTACACCTTC. Translation gives CARGRGYGYTF.

The genes are TRBV5-1 and TRBJ2-5, with D maybe TRBD2 (6 bases). The better agreement between TRBJ2-7 and the DNA end casts doubt on the J call. The CDR3 runs to 15 residues. Germline CDR1 SGHRS, CDR2 YFSETQ. The chain's CDR3 is CASNDNWRGSYEQYF. The CDR3 DNA reads as TGCGCCAGCAATGATAATTGGAGGGGTAGCTACGAGCAGTACTTC.

The chain is built from TRBV27 and TRBJ1-4; D remains ambiguous. This CDR3 has 13 residues. From germline, CDR1 is MNHEY and CDR2 SMNVEV (reference sequence). With 3 bases removed from V and 6 bases from J, the gap between germline ends came to 8 bases. The CDR3 here is CASSFGKHEKLFF. The CDR3 nucleotides are TGTGCCAGCAGTTTCGGGAAGCATGAAAAACTGTTTTTT.

V usage is TRBV5-4 and J usage is TRBJ2-5; TRBD1 is a possible D gene (6 bases). This CDR3 is built from 14 residues. Germline V gives CDR1 SGHNT, CDR2 YYREEE (reference sequence). The germline V and J ends were trimmed by 0 bases and 6 bases, with 12 bases remaining between them. The CDR3 nucleotides are TGTGCCAGCAGCTTGGGGGGGCTTCCGCAGACCCAGTACTTC. This gives the protein CASSLGGLPQTQYF.